This T cell receptor (beta chain) was sequenced in a study of blood T cells in healthy people across ages. The CDR3 sequence is 15 residues long. V lost 2 bases, J lost 9 bases, and 12 bases stayed unmatched. The germline gives CDR1 LGHNA, CDR2 YSLEER. Then a second PCR, running roughly 7 to 11 cycles, was carried out with a sample-barcoded 5' primer and a J-beta primer mix. TCRdb re-analysed the 5' RACE reads in MiXCR, keeping a single row per CDR3 protein. The sample holds roughly 560,000 distinct CDR3 sequences; less than 25% are singletons and the top ten take 8.7%. Healthy Caucasian individuals from Russia aged about 6 to 100 served as donors. There were at least 5 micrograms of total RNA extracted from every sample. These same records also appear under a second study, on T cells of mothers and their children. From that report: Reads recorded for TCR beta CDR3 numbered over 8.5 million per mother and some 3.3 million per child.

The chain couples TRBV4-3 to TRBJ1-1, with TRBD1 matching 7 bases. The receptor was isolated from a boy aged 10-17 years in good health. Specimen: blood. CDR3 in DNA: TGCGCCAGCAGCCAAAGTTTCCAGGGGGGATCGCAAGCTTTCTTT. Protein sequence: CASSQSFQGGSQAFF.